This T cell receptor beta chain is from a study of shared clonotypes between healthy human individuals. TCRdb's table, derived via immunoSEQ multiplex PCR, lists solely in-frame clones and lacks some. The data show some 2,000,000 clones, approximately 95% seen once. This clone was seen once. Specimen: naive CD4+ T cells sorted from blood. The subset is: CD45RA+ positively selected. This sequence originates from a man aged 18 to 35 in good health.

The CDR3 coding sequence is TGTGCCAGCAGTGAAGTGTACCTAGGTGGGCAAGAGACCCAGTACTTC. The encoded protein is CASSEVYLGGQETQYF. This chain uses TRBV6-1 with TRBJ2-5, with unresolved D. The CDR3 has 16 amino acids. Germline CDR1 is MNHNS and CDR2 is SASEGT. V was shortened by 1 base and J by 2 bases, with 14 bases between the two germline ends.